This is a list of T cell receptor beta chains from one sample in a study of cytomegalovirus exposure and HLA in healthy donors. Produced via immunoSEQ multiplex PCR; TCRdb's table is partial and in-frame only. The sample carries around 300,000 clones, 88% recorded once. The specimen was PBMCs. These receptors originate from a woman under 30 in good health and CMV-seronegative. Each CDR3 is given with its conserved first and last residue. A D gene is named only where the DNA matches it firmly. Expanded clones get a size class; other rows say once, few or many, or leave the size out.

V: TRBV7-2; size: -; D: -; J: TRBJ1-1; DNA: TGTGCCAGCAGCCCAATCCCGGGCACTGAAGCTTTCTTT; CDR3: CASSPIPGTEAFF
V: TRBV28; size: -; D: TRBD1; J: TRBJ2-7; DNA: TGTGCCAGCAGTAGGACAGGGGGCACGTACGAGCAGTACTTC; CDR3: CASSRTGGTYEQYF
V: TRBV9; size: -; D: TRBD1; J: TRBJ1-2; DNA: TGTGCCAGCAGCGTAGCTACTGGACAGGGTGGTGGCTACACCTTC; CDR3: CASSVATGQGGGYTF
V: TRBV28; size: -; D: TRBD2; J: TRBJ2-3; DNA: TGTGCCAGCAGTGGAAGACTAGCGGGAGGGCCTACAGATACGCAGTATTTT; CDR3: CASSGRLAGGPTDTQYF
V: TRBV4-3; size: -; D: -; J: TRBJ2-7; DNA: TGCGCCAGCAGCCAAAGACCTACAGAAAGCTCCTACGAGCAGTACTTC; CDR3: CASSQRPTESSYEQYF
V: TRBV28; size: -; D: TRBD1; J: TRBJ2-1; DNA: TGTGCCACCGGGACAGTTTACAATGAGCAGTTCTTC; CDR3: CATGTVYNEQFF
V: TRBV5-4; size: -; D: -; J: TRBJ1-2; DNA: TGTGCCAGCCTCGCATTCTCGACGGAGGCCGGGGACTATGGCTACACCTTC; CDR3: CASLAFSTEAGDYGYTF
V: TRBV30; size: -; D: -; J: TRBJ2-5; DNA: TGTGCCTGGAGTGTCTGGCGGGACCCTCAAGAGACCCAGTACTTC; CDR3: CAWSVWRDPQETQYF
V: TRBV20-1; size: few; D: -; J: TRBJ2-5; DNA: TGCAGTGCTAGAACAGTAGAGACCCAGTACTTC; CDR3: CSARTVETQYF
V: TRBV28; size: -; D: -; J: TRBJ2-1; DNA: TGTGCCAGCAAATCCTACCCCGATGATGAGCAGTTCTTC; CDR3: CASKSYPDDEQFF
V: TRBV7-8; size: -; D: -; J: TRBJ2-7; DNA: TGTGCCAGCAGCTTATTTGCGGGGGCGTCAGCATCCTACGAGCAGTACTTC; CDR3: CASSLFAGASASYEQYF
V: TRBV27; size: -; D: TRBD2; J: TRBJ2-1; DNA: TGTGCCAGCAGTTTATCTCCTCTAGCGGGAGGGGGCAATGAGCAGTTCTTC; CDR3: CASSLSPLAGGGNEQFF
V: TRBV19; size: -; D: TRBD2; J: TRBJ2-7; DNA: TGTGCCAGTAGTATGGGAGGGGACGAGCAGTACTTC; CDR3: CASSMGGDEQYF
V: TRBV10-3; size: -; D: TRBD1; J: TRBJ2-7; DNA: TGTGCCATCAGTGAGCCTGACAGGGTATCTCTCGAGCAGTACTTC; CDR3: CAISEPDRVSLEQYF
V: TRBV5-1; size: -; D: -; J: TRBJ1-4; DNA: TGCGCCAGCAGCTCGTACCCCCGGGGTGCAACTAATGAAAAACTGTTTTTT; CDR3: CASSSYPRGATNEKLFF
V: TRBV15; size: -; D: -; J: TRBJ1-2; DNA: TGTGCCACCAGCAGAGAAGACAGGTATGGCTACACCTTC; CDR3: CATSREDRYGYTF
V: TRBV11-2; size: once; D: -; J: TRBJ2-4; DNA: TGTGCCAGCAGCTCAAGACTAGCCAAAAACATTCAGTACTTC; CDR3: CASSSRLAKNIQYF
V: TRBV18; size: -; D: TRBD2; J: TRBJ2-2; DNA: TGTGCCAGCTCACCGCCTAGCGGGTCGAACACCGGGGAGCTGTTTTTT; CDR3: CASSPPSGSNTGELFF
V: TRBV5-4; size: -; D: -; J: TRBJ2-3; DNA: TGTGCCAGCAGCTTCTCGAGCCCCACAGATACGCAGTATTTT; CDR3: CASSFSSPTDTQYF
V: TRBV10-1; size: -; D: TRBD1; J: TRBJ2-1; DNA: TGCGCCAGCAGCCCAGGGGGCAATGAGCAGTTCTTC; CDR3: CASSPGGNEQFF
V: TRBV27; size: -; D: TRBD1; J: TRBJ1-1; DNA: TGTGCCAGCAGTTTGTTGGACAGGCCCGACACTGAAGCTTTCTTT; CDR3: CASSLLDRPDTEAFF
V: TRBV5-4; size: few; D: TRBD1; J: TRBJ2-7; DNA: TGTGCCAGCAGCTCCGGACAGGGCTACGAGCAGTACTTC; CDR3: CASSSGQGYEQYF
V: TRBV5-1; size: -; D: TRBD2; J: TRBJ2-7; DNA: TGCGCCAGCAGCCGGGGAGGCGGGAGCTCCTACGAGCAGTACTTC; CDR3: CASSRGGGSSYEQYF
V: TRBV11-1; size: once; D: -; J: TRBJ2-1; DNA: TGTGCCAGCAGCTTAGTGTCCGGCAGCCCGAGGGACAATGAGCAGTTCTTC; CDR3: CASSLVSGSPRDNEQFF
V: TRBV6-5; size: -; D: TRBD2; J: TRBJ2-7; DNA: TGTGCCAGCAGAGGAATCGGCGGGAGTAGTGATGAGCAGTACTTC; CDR3: CASRGIGGSSDEQYF
V: TRBV5-1; size: -; D: -; J: TRBJ1-6; DNA: TGCGCCAGCAGACCAATCCCTGTACAGATTAATTCACCCCTCCACTTT; CDR3: CASRPIPVQINSPLHF
V: TRBV5-8; size: few; D: TRBD1; J: TRBJ1-4; DNA: TGTGCCAGCAGCCCGGGACAGGGACGAGAAAAACTGTTTTTT; CDR3: CASSPGQGREKLFF
V: TRBV28; size: -; D: -; J: TRBJ2-1; DNA: TGTGCCAGCAGTCCGTCTAGGGGCCGTTCCTACAATGAGCAGTTCTTC; CDR3: CASSPSRGRSYNEQFF
V: TRBV4-3; size: -; D: TRBD2; J: TRBJ2-1; DNA: TGCGCCAGCAGCCAAGATCGGGCTAGCGGGGGATACAATGAGCAGTTCTTC; CDR3: CASSQDRASGGYNEQFF
V: TRBV5-1; size: -; D: -; J: TRBJ1-1; DNA: TGCGCCAGCAGCGGGGGGTTGACTGAAGCTTTCTTT; CDR3: CASSGGLTEAFF
V: TRBV7-9; size: -; D: TRBD2; J: TRBJ2-7; DNA: TGTGCCAGTAAACTGGCCGACAAGAGCGGGAGAACGTGGGACGAGCAGTACTTC; CDR3: CASKLADKSGRTWDEQYF
V: TRBV6-6; size: few; D: TRBD1; J: TRBJ2-7; DNA: TGTGCCAGCAGACAAGGACAGGGAGTGAAGCAGTACTTC; CDR3: CASRQGQGVKQYF
V: TRBV7-3; size: -; D: TRBD1; J: TRBJ2-1; DNA: TGTGCCAGCAGCCCATCCAGGACAGGGAAGGATGAGCAGTTCTTC; CDR3: CASSPSRTGKDEQFF
V: TRBV30; size: -; D: -; J: TRBJ2-1; DNA: TGTGCCTGGAGTGTACAGGCCTACAATGAGCAGTTCTTC; CDR3: CAWSVQAYNEQFF
V: TRBV6-1; size: -; D: -; J: TRBJ1-1; DNA: TGTGCCAGCAGTGAAGTTACTAATGAAGCTTTCTTT; CDR3: CASSEVTNEAFF
V: TRBV27; size: -; D: -; J: TRBJ1-2; DNA: TGTGCCAGCAGTCCACACAGGGTTTTCGGCTACACCTTC; CDR3: CASSPHRVFGYTF
V: TRBV18; size: -; D: -; J: TRBJ1-1; DNA: TGTGCCAGCTCACCTACAAAACAGGGAGCGGTTGAAGCTTTCTTT; CDR3: CASSPTKQGAVEAFF
V: TRBV4-1; size: -; D: -; J: TRBJ1-2; DNA: TGCGCCAGCAGCCTGGGCCCCGATGTATACAGGCAGACGTGGGGCTACACCTTC; CDR3: CASSLGPDVYRQTWGYTF
V: TRBV2; size: -; D: -; J: TRBJ1-2; DNA: TGTGCCAGCGCAGGGGAATTAAGCTCAGATGGCTACACCTTC; CDR3: CASAGELSSDGYTF
V: TRBV30; size: -; D: TRBD1; J: TRBJ2-3; DNA: TGTGCCTGGAAGACAGGGGGCATCGTAGATACGCAGTATTTT; CDR3: CAWKTGGIVDTQYF
V: TRBV10-3; size: -; D: -; J: TRBJ1-1; DNA: TGTGCCATCAGTGCGGGGGAGGTGACCCGTTTAAACACTGAAGCTTTCTTT; CDR3: CAISAGEVTRLNTEAFF
V: TRBV19; size: -; D: -; J: TRBJ2-6; DNA: TGTGCCAGTAGTATCAGGGAAGCCAACGTCCTGACTTTC; CDR3: CASSIREANVLTF
V: TRBV18; size: -; D: TRBD2; J: TRBJ2-2; DNA: TGTGCCAGCTCACCACAATCTAGCGGGAGTTACTCCGGGGAGCTGTTTTTT; CDR3: CASSPQSSGSYSGELFF
V: TRBV7-2; size: -; D: TRBD1; J: TRBJ2-1; DNA: TGTGCCAGCAGTTACCTGGGGACAGGACCGTACAATGAGCAGTTCTTC; CDR3: CASSYLGTGPYNEQFF
V: TRBV27; size: -; D: TRBD1; J: TRBJ1-2; DNA: TGTGCCAGCAGTCTCGGGACAGGGGGATATGGCTACACCTTC; CDR3: CASSLGTGGYGYTF
V: TRBV19; size: -; D: TRBD2; J: TRBJ2-5; DNA: TGTGCCAGTAGCCCCCTAGCGGGAGTTTGGGAGACCCAGTACTTC; CDR3: CASSPLAGVWETQYF
V: TRBV5-1; size: -; D: -; J: TRBJ1-5; DNA: TGCGCCAGCAGCTTGGGCGGGGCAAATAGCAATCAGCCCCAGCATTTT; CDR3: CASSLGGANSNQPQHF
V: TRBV6-5; size: -; D: TRBD2; J: TRBJ2-1; DNA: TGTGCCAGCAGCAGCGGGAGGTACAATGAGCAGTTCTTC; CDR3: CASSSGRYNEQFF
V: TRBV27; size: -; D: -; J: TRBJ1-5; DNA: TGTGCCAGTGCAGGGTATAGCAATCAGCCCCAGCATTTT; CDR3: CASAGYSNQPQHF
V: TRBV5-4; size: -; D: TRBD1; J: TRBJ1-1; DNA: TGTGCCAGCAGCTTACCGGGACAGATGAACACTGAAGCTTTCTTT; CDR3: CASSLPGQMNTEAFF